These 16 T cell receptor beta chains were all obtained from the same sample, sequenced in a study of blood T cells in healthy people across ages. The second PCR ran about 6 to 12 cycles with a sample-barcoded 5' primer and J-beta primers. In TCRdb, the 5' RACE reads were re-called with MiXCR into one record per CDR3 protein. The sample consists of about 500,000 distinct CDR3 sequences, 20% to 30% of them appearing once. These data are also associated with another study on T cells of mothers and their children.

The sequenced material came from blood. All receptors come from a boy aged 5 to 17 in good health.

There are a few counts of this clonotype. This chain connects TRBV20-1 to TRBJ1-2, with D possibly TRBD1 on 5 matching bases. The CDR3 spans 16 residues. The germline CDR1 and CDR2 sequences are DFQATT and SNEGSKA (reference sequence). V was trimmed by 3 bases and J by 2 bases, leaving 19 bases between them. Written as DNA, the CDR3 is TGCAGTGCTAGCGATGACGTGCAGGGCGTCAACTATGGCTACACCTTC. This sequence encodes CSASDDVQGVNYGYTF.

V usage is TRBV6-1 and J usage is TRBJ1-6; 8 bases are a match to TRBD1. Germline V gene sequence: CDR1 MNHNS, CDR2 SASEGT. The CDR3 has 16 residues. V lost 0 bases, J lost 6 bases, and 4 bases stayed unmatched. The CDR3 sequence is CASSEALTGGNSPLHF. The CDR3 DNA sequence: TGTGCCAGCAGTGAAGCCCTCACAGGGGGTAATTCACCCCTCCACTTT.

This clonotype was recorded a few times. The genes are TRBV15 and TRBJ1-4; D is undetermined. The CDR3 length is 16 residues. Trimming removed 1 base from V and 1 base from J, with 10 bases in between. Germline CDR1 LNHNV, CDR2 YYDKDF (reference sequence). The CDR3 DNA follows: TGTGCCACCAGCAGAGCCGGGCAGCAAACTAATGAAAAACTGTTTTTT. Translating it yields CATSRAGQQTNEKLFF. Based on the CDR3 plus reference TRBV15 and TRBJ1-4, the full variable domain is DAMVIQNPRYQVTQFGKPVTLSCSQTLNHNVMYWYQQKSSQAPKLLFHYYDKDFNNEADTPDNFQSRRPNTSFCFLDIRSPGLGDTAMYLCATSRAGQQTNEKLFFGSGTQLSVL.

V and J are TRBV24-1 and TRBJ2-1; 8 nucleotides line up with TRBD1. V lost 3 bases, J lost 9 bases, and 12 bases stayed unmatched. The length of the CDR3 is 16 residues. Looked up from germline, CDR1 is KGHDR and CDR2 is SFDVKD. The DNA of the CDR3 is TGTGCCACCAGTGATCCCGGGACAGGTTGGATAAGTGAGCAGTTCTTC. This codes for CATSDPGTGWISEQFF.

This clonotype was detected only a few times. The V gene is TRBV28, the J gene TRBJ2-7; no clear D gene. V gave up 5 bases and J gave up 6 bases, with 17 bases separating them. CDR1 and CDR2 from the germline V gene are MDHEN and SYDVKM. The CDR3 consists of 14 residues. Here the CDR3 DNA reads TGTGCCAGCAGTCAAATCCTCTGGGGTGGCGAGCAGTACTTC. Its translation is CASSQILWGGEQYF.

The CDR3 spells CASSLVAGLWKETQYF. CDR3 in DNA: TGTGCCAGCAGCTTAGTCGCGGGACTGTGGAAAGAGACCCAGTACTTC. The chain joins TRBV7-8 to TRBJ2-5, with D tentatively TRBD2 (6 bases). V lost 1 base to trimming and J lost 3 bases, with 15 bases between them. Looked up from germline, CDR1 is SGHVS and CDR2 is FQNEAQ. This CDR3 has 16 residues.

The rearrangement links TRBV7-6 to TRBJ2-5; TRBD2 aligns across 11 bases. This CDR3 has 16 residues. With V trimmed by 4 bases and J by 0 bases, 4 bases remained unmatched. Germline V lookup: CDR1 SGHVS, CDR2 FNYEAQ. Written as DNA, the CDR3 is TGTGCCAGCAGCTACCGACTAGCGGGGTACCAAGAGACCCAGTACTTC. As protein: CASSYRLAGYQETQYF. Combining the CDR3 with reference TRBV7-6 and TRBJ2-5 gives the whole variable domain GAGVSQSPRYKVTKRGQDVALRCDPISGHVSLYWYRQALGQGPEFLTYFNYEAQQDKSGLPNDRFSAERPEGSISTLTIQRTEQRDSAMYRCASSYRLAGYQETQYFGPGTRLLVL.

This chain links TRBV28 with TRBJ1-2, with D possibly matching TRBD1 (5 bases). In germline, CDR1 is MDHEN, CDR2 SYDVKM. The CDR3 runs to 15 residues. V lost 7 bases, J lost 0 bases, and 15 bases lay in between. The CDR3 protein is CASTLDGTANYGYTF. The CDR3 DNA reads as TGTGCCAGCACCCTGGACGGGACGGCTAACTATGGCTACACCTTC.

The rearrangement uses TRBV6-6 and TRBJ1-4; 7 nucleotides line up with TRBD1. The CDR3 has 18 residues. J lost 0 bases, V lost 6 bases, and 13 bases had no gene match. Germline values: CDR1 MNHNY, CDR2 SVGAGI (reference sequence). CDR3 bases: TGTGCCAGCAGGGCGGGACAGCGGACGATTGCAACTAATGAAAAACTGTTTTTT. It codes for CASRAGQRTIATNEKLFF.

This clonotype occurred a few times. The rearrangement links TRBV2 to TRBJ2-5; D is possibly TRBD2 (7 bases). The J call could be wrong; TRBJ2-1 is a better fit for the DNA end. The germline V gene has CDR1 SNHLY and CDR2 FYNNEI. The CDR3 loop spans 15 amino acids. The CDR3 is CASSDRGAFVNEQFF. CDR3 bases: TGTGCCAGCAGTGACCGGGGGGCCTTTGTGAATGAGCAGTTCTTC.

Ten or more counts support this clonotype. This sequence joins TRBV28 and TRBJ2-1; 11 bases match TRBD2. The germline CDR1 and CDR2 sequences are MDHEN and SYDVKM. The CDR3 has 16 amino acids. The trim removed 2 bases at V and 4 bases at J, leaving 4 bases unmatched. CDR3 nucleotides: TGTGCCAGCAGTTTAGTAGCGGGGGGGCGTTACAATGAGCAGTTCTTC. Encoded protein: CASSLVAGGRYNEQFF.

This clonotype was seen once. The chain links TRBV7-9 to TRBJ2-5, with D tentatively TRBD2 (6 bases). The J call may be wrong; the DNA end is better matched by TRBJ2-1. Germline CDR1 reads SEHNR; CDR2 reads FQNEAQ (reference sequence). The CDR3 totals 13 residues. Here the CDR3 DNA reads TGTGCCAGCAGCTTAGGGGGGGTCGGCGAGCAGTTCTTC. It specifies CASSLGGVGEQFF.

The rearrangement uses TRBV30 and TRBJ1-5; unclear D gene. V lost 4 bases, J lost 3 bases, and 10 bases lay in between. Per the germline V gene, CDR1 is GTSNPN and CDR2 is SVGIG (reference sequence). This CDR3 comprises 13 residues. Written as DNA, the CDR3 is TGTGCCTGGACCCGAGGCCTCAATCAGCCCCAGCATTTT. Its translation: CAWTRGLNQPQHF.

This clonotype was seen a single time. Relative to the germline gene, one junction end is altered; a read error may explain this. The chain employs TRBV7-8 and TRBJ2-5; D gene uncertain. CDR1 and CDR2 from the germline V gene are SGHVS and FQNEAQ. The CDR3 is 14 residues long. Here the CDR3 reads CAGSLLLRQETQYF. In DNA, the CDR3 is TGTGCCGGCAGCTTACTCTTGCGCCAAGAGACCCAGTACTTC.

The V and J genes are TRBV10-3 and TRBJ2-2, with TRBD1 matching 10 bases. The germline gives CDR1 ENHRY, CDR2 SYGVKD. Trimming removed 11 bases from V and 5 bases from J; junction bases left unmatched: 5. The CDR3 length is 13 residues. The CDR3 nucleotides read TGTGCCTCCAGGGGACAGGGGACCGGGGAGCTGTTTTTT. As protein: CASRGQGTGELFF.

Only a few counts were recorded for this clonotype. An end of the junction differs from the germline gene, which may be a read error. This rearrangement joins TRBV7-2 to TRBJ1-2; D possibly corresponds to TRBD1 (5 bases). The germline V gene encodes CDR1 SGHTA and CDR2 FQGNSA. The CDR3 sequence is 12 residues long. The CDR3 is CASSTGLWGCTF. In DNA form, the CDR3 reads TGTGCCAGCAGCACGGGCCTCTGGGGCTGCACCTTC.